These 5 T cell receptor beta chains were all obtained from the same sample, sequenced in a study of OX40 agonist ivuxolimab in advanced cancers. Clones were read by immunoSEQ multiplex PCR, and TCRdb kept only the in-frame ones, dropping some. In the table there are approximately 84,000 clones, 85% to 90% of which are singletons. This specimen consisted of CD4+ or CD8+ T cells sorted from blood, obtained in a trial of the OX40 agonist ivuxolimab. Source of these receptors: an adult with an advanced solid tumor such as melanoma, head and neck, liver or kidney cancer.

The gene calls are TRBV19 and TRBJ1-2; D gene ambiguous. Germline assignment: CDR1 LNHDA and CDR2 SQIVND (reference sequence). Trimming cost V 2 bases and J 1 base, with 5 bases left between them. The length of the CDR3 is 13 residues. Written as DNA, the CDR3 is TGTGCCAGTAGTATAACGGGTAACTATGGCTACACCTTC. Translated, it gives CASSITGNYGYTF.

This clone was detected only once. This chain connects TRBV2 to TRBJ2-7, with D tentatively TRBD2 (7 bases). CDR3 size: 14 residues. Germline lookup yields CDR1 SNHLY and CDR2 FYNNEI. Trimming took off 8 bases at V and 4 bases at J, with 18 bases between the two ends. CDR3 coding DNA: TGTGCCAGCCGGAGGGAGGGGGAATCATACGAGCAGTACTTC. Protein product: CASRREGESYEQYF.

V and J are TRBV6-1 and TRBJ1-1; D is unresolved. CDR1 is MNHNS, CDR2 SASEGT, per germline. This CDR3 is built from 14 residues. Trimming stripped 2 bases from V and 1 base from J, with 8 bases between. In nucleotides, the CDR3 is TGTGCCAGCAGTGAAACAAACAGGAACACTGAAGCTTTCTTT. It yields the protein CASSETNRNTEAFF.

This clone appeared once. The chain links TRBV4-3 to TRBJ2-7, with D uncertain. V dropped 1 base and J dropped 7 bases, with 26 bases sitting between them. Germline V gene data show CDR1 as LGHNA and CDR2 as YSLEER. The CDR3 is 18 residues long. The CDR3 is CASSQASSVGSWPEEQYF. In DNA, the CDR3 is TGCGCCAGCAGCCAAGCGTCTTCAGTTGGTAGCTGGCCGGAGGAGCAGTACTTC.

V gene TRBV7-2 combines with J gene TRBJ2-7, with 9 bases fitting TRBD1. The CDR3 consists of 13 residues. The germline gives CDR1 SGHTA, CDR2 FQGNSA. V dropped 5 bases and J dropped 6; count of bases not matched to a gene: 5. CDR3 sequence (DNA): TGTGCCAGCAGCCTTACAGGGGGCGCCGAGCAGTACGTC. This encodes CASSLTGGAEQYV.